Listed below are T cell receptor beta chains from one sample, sequenced in a study of T cell responses to AZD1222 COVID-19 vaccine. Measured with immunoSEQ multiplex PCR; TCRdb has only the in-frame clones, and not every one. This sample has some 120,000 clones; 80% to 90% occur once, and the top ten carry over 25%. The starting material was peripheral blood, obtained 28 days after the second AZD1222 dose. The receptors stem from an adult who received the AZD1222 COVID-19 vaccine. Both conserved end residues are part of each CDR3. The D gene is left open where the match is weak. Clone size is shown for a subset of rows, as once, few, many or a class of expanded clone.

d_gene	v_gene	abundance	j_gene	len	CDR3aa	CDR3nt
TRBD2	TRBV7-2	-	TRBJ2-2	16	CASSPRRGSFTGELFF	TGTGCCAGCAGTCCGCGGCGGGGGTCCTTCACCGGGGAGCTGTTTTTT
TRBD1	TRBV28	few	TRBJ1-2	15	CASSRPGQGFYGYTF	TGTGCCAGCAGCCGCCCGGGACAGGGATTCTATGGCTACACCTTC
-	TRBV7-8	-	TRBJ1-4	12	CASSSPAEKLFF	TGTGCCAGCAGCTCACCTGCGGAAAAACTGTTTTTT
-	TRBV4-1	-	TRBJ2-3	14	CASSQSQGGDTQYF	TGCGCCAGCAGCCAATCGCAGGGGGGGGATACGCAGTATTTT
TRBD1	TRBV6-5	-	TRBJ2-5	15	CAGSGTANLQETQYF	TGTGCCGGTTCGGGGACAGCTAACCTCCAAGAGACCCAGTACTTC
-	TRBV4-1	-	TRBJ2-5	15	CASSQDLGYEETQYF	TGCGCCAGCAGCCAAGATCTAGGATACGAAGAGACCCAGTACTTC
TRBD2	TRBV7-9	-	TRBJ2-1	16	CASSLDSGGTYNEQFF	TGTGCCAGCAGCTTAGATTCCGGGGGGACCTACAATGAGCAGTTCTTC
-	TRBV10-3	-	TRBJ1-3	15	CAISPAGNSGNTIYF	TGTGCCATCAGTCCTGCGGGAAACTCTGGAAACACCATATATTTT
-	TRBV5-1	-	TRBJ1-3	15	CASSLLEGSGNTIYF	TGCGCCAGCAGCTTGCTGGAGGGGTCTGGAAACACCATATATTTT
TRBD1	TRBV5-6	-	TRBJ2-6	15	CASSLGQGGANVLTF	TGTGCCAGCAGCCTCGGACAGGGTGGGGCCAACGTCCTGACTTTC
-	TRBV28	-	TRBJ1-2	14	CAARGGSINYGYTF	TGTGCGGCGAGGGGTGGGAGTATTAACTATGGCTACACCTTC
-	TRBV15	-	TRBJ1-4	15	CATSRDWGVDEKLFF	TGTGCCACCAGCAGAGACTGGGGTGTGGATGAAAAACTGTTTTTT
TRBD1	TRBV19	-	TRBJ1-5	16	CASSQGTAYSNQPQHF	TGTGCCAGTAGTCAGGGGACAGCGTATAGCAATCAGCCCCAGCATTTT
TRBD1	TRBV25-1	once	TRBJ1-1	15	CASSEVGTGNTEAFF	TGTGCCAGCAGTGAAGTGGGGACAGGGAACACTGAAGCTTTCTTT
-	TRBV2	-	TRBJ1-4	13	CASTQDGGEKLFF	TGTGCCAGCACCCAGGACGGGGGTGAAAAACTGTTTTTT
-	TRBV2	-	TRBJ1-1	12	CASSARNTEAFF	TGTGCCAGCAGTGCACGAAACACTGAAGCTTTCTTT
TRBD1	TRBV7-2	-	TRBJ1-6	15	CASSSDRGADSPLHF	TGTGCCAGCAGCTCCGACAGGGGCGCGGATTCACCCCTCCACTTT
TRBD2	TRBV6-5	-	TRBJ2-2	15	CASGPAGGTTGELFF	TGTGCCAGCGGACCGGCGGGGGGGACCACCGGGGAGCTGTTTTTT
TRBD1	TRBV19	-	TRBJ1-5	13	CASSDDRDQPQHF	TGTGCCAGTAGTGATGACAGGGATCAGCCCCAGCATTTT
TRBD2	TRBV27	few	TRBJ2-1	14	CASSLTGRESEQFF	TGTGCCAGCAGTTTAACGGGGAGGGAGTCTGAGCAGTTCTTC
-	TRBV5-1	-	TRBJ1-2	14	CASSYRNPQDGYTF	TGCGCCAGCAGCTATCGGAATCCCCAAGATGGCTACACCTTC
-	TRBV19	-	TRBJ1-3	16	CASSMATTSSGNTIYF	TGTGCCAGTAGTATGGCGACAACGAGCTCTGGAAACACCATATATTTT
-	TRBV5-1	once	TRBJ1-5	13	CASRIDFNQPQHF	TGCGCCAGCCGGATAGACTTTAATCAGCCCCAGCATTTT
TRBD1	TRBV4-1	-	TRBJ2-4	15	CASSQVGQGARIQYF	TGCGCCAGCAGCCAAGTTGGACAGGGGGCACGGATTCAGTACTTC
-	TRBV6-5	-	TRBJ1-2	14	CASTPTGTPYGYTF	TGTGCCAGCACTCCGACCGGGACACCCTATGGCTACACCTTC
-	TRBV2	-	TRBJ1-5	14	CASSEWRGVQPQHF	TGTGCCAGCAGTGAATGGAGGGGGGTCCAGCCCCAGCATTTT
-	TRBV29-1	-	TRBJ1-1	13	CSVERKMNTEAFF	TGCAGCGTTGAAAGGAAAATGAACACTGAAGCTTTCTTT
-	TRBV3-1/TRBV3-2	-	TRBJ2-4	16	CASSQEGGGGSDIQYF	TGTGCCAGCAGCCAAGAGGGAGGGGGCGGATCGGACATTCAGTACTTC
-	TRBV28	-	TRBJ2-7	16	CASSSYPSGGTYEQYF	TGTGCCAGCAGTTCATACCCGAGCGGAGGAACCTACGAGCAGTACTTC
-	TRBV7-9	-	TRBJ1-2	12	CASSLETGADTF	TGTGCCAGCAGCTTAGAGACAGGCGCGGACACCTTC
TRBD1	TRBV5-1	-	TRBJ1-1	14	CASSFFGQGLSAFF	TGCGCCAGCAGCTTCTTCGGACAGGGCCTTAGCGCTTTCTTT
TRBD1	TRBV3-1/TRBV3-2	-	TRBJ2-6	18	CASSKWGQGAAGANVLTF	TGTGCCAGCAGTAAATGGGGACAGGGGGCGGCTGGGGCCAACGTCCTGACTTTC
-	TRBV7-6	-	TRBJ2-7	14	CASSLGAGEYEQYF	TGTGCCAGCAGCTTAGGGGCAGGAGAATACGAGCAGTACTTC
TRBD1	TRBV11-2	-	TRBJ1-1	12	CASSSRQGGAFF	TGTGCCAGCAGTTCTAGACAGGGAGGAGCTTTCTTT
TRBD1	TRBV6-5	-	TRBJ1-1	14	CASRRRGREAEAFF	TGTGCCAGCAGGAGGAGGGGGCGCGAAGCTGAAGCTTTCTTT
-	TRBV30	-	TRBJ1-4	15	CAWSVRGGGKDKLFF	TGTGCCTGGAGTGTACGAGGAGGTGGAAAGGATAAACTGTTTTTT
-	TRBV7-9	-	TRBJ1-2	14	CASSFHAINYGYTF	TGTGCCAGCAGCTTTCACGCCATAAACTATGGCTACACCTTC
-	TRBV4-3	-	TRBJ1-4	15	CASSQESLGYEKLFF	TGCGCCAGCAGCCAAGAAAGCTTGGGTTATGAAAAACTGTTTTTT
-	TRBV5-4	-	TRBJ2-1	16	CASSLFVGTDYNEQFF	TGTGCCAGCAGCTTGTTCGTCGGGACGGACTACAATGAGCAGTTCTTC
-	TRBV3-1/TRBV3-2	-	TRBJ1-2	14	CASSQGDHLNGYTF	TGTGCCAGCAGCCAAGGGGACCATCTCAATGGCTACACCTTC
-	TRBV6-5	-	TRBJ1-2	12	CASRAQNYGYTF	TGTGCCAGCAGGGCCCAGAACTATGGCTACACCTTC
TRBD1	TRBV24-1	-	TRBJ1-2	14	CATSGSDRVSGYTF	TGTGCCACCAGTGGAAGCGACAGGGTGAGCGGCTACACCTTC
TRBD1	TRBV28	-	TRBJ2-7	17	CASSRLTSGTGRAEQYF	TGTGCCAGCAGCCGACTAACCTCCGGGACAGGACGTGCCGAGCAGTACTTC
-	TRBV6-2/TRBV6-3	-	TRBJ2-3	14	CASSTGADTDTQYF	TGTGCCAGCAGCACCGGGGCCGACACAGATACGCAGTATTTT
TRBD2	TRBV7-6	-	TRBJ2-1	15	CASSSGTSGYNEQFF	TGTGCCAGCAGCTCGGGGACTAGCGGCTACAATGAGCAGTTCTTC
-	TRBV18	-	TRBJ2-7	12	CASSAAGGEQYF	TGTGCCAGCTCAGCCGCGGGCGGCGAGCAGTACTTC
-	TRBV7-2	few	TRBJ1-1	17	CASSSHGGRGKDTEAFF	TGTGCCAGCAGCTCACATGGGGGGAGGGGAAAGGACACTGAAGCTTTCTTT
TRBD1	TRBV7-2	-	TRBJ1-4	15	CASRDPGTGNEKLFF	TGTGCCAGCAGGGACCCCGGGACAGGGAATGAAAAACTGTTTTTT
TRBD2	TRBV11-2	-	TRBJ2-2	16	CASSSSQRGPAGELFF	TGTGCCAGCAGTTCTAGCCAGCGGGGTCCCGCCGGGGAGCTGTTTTTT
-	TRBV27	-	TRBJ1-5	16	CASSLEGRLAIQPQHF	TGTGCCAGCAGTTTAGAGGGCAGACTAGCGATTCAGCCCCAGCATTTT
TRBD1	TRBV28	-	TRBJ1-3	14	CASSLQGATTSIYF	TGTGCCAGCAGTTTACAGGGGGCCACTACTTCCATATATTTT
-	TRBV3-1/TRBV3-2	-	TRBJ2-6	19	CASSQDWPNPNSGANVLTF	TGTGCCAGCAGCCAAGATTGGCCGAACCCTAACTCTGGGGCCAACGTCCTGACTTTC
TRBD1	TRBV28	-	TRBJ1-5	14	CASSSDRVNQPQHF	TGTGCCAGCAGTTCAGACAGGGTTAATCAGCCCCAGCATTTT
-	TRBV11-3	-	TRBJ2-3	16	CASSKDGQSYEDTQYF	TGTGCCAGCAGCAAAGACGGGCAGTCCTATGAAGATACGCAGTATTTT
TRBD2	TRBV6-2/TRBV6-3	-	TRBJ2-1	16	CASSSPQAGSYNEQFF	TGTGCCAGCAGTTCTCCTCAAGCGGGGTCCTACAATGAGCAGTTCTTC
-	TRBV6-2/TRBV6-3	-	TRBJ2-7	12	CASSLTAYEQYF	TGTGCCAGCAGCTTAACTGCCTACGAGCAGTACTTC
TRBD1	TRBV5-1	-	TRBJ1-2	13	CASRAGTGGGYTF	TGCGCCAGCAGGGCCGGGACAGGGGGAGGCTACACCTTC